Shown below are 25 T cell receptor beta chains from a single sample sequenced in a study of OX40 agonist ivuxolimab in advanced cancers. The protocol was immunoSEQ multiplex PCR, while the TCRdb copy is restricted to in-frame clones and leaves out a portion. The sample contains about 73,000 clones, about nine tenths of which appear only once. The sample was CD4+ or CD8+ T cells sorted from blood, taken in a trial of the OX40 agonist ivuxolimab. Receptors originate from an adult with an advanced solid tumor such as melanoma, head and neck, liver or kidney cancer.

This chain uses TRBV27 with TRBJ2-1; the D is unclear. Germline CDR1 is MNHEY and CDR2 is SMNVEV (reference sequence). The CDR3 runs to 16 residues. Trimming took 6 bases from V and 5 from J, leaving 20 bases between them. DNA for the CDR3: TGTGCCAGCAGAACCCTCAGTCGAGCAAGAGACAATGAGCAGTTCTTC. Translated: CASRTLSRARDNEQFF.

J is TRBJ2-1 and V is TRBV28; no definite D call. The V end was cut by 5 bases, the J end by 10 bases, with 15 bases between. This CDR3 comprises 13 residues. Germline V gene data show CDR1 as MDHEN and CDR2 as SYDVKM. The CDR3 reads CASSVPVPAEQFF. The CDR3 DNA reads TGTGCCAGCAGTGTCCCCGTTCCCGCCGAGCAGTTCTTC.

The gene calls are TRBV28 and TRBJ1-5, with a possible D match to TRBD1 (5 bases). Germline values: CDR1 MDHEN, CDR2 SYDVKM. The CDR3 is made up of 15 amino acids. V lost 7 bases and J lost 6, with 19 bases in between. CDR3 sequence (DNA): TGTGCCAGCATTCCCCTCGGCAGGCAGGGTCAGCCCCAGCATTTT. Translation gives CASIPLGRQGQPQHF.

This sequence joins TRBV18 and TRBJ2-5; TRBD1 might be the D (6 bases). The V gene lost 3 bases and the J gene lost 2 bases, with 10 bases spanning the gap. Germline V lookup: CDR1 KGHSH, CDR2 LQKENI. The CDR3 contains 14 residues. CDR3 protein: CASSPGGKQETQYF. CDR3 nucleotides: TGTGCCAGCTCACCTGGGGGCAAACAAGAGACCCAGTACTTC.

The rearrangement joins TRBV5-4 to TRBJ2-2, with D hard to call. Germline V gene sequence: CDR1 SGHNT, CDR2 YYREEE (reference sequence). V dropped 0 bases and J dropped 1 base, with 10 bases sitting between them. The CDR3 is 16 residues long. The CDR3 DNA is TGTGCCAGCAGCTTGGCCCTGGGCGGGAACACCGGGGAGCTGTTTTTT. Translation: CASSLALGGNTGELFF.

The chain links TRBV11-2 to TRBJ2-1; the match to TRBD2 covers 13 bases. Germline trimming cut 1 base from V and 6 bases from J; bases unmatched to any gene: 6. Germline V gene lookup returns CDR1 SGHAT and CDR2 FQNNGV. The CDR3 covers 17 residues. The CDR3 sequence: CASSLGAGLAGSNEQFF. The CDR3, as DNA: TGTGCCAGCAGCTTAGGAGCGGGACTAGCGGGAAGCAATGAGCAGTTCTTC.

The chain combines TRBV28 with TRBJ2-7; 14 bases align to TRBD2. V trimming: 5 bases; J trimming: 4 bases; junction bases outside the gene matches: 7. Germline V CDR1 and CDR2: MDHEN, SYDVKM. The CDR3 runs 16 residues. CDR3 in amino acids: CASSPPGLAGAYEQYF. In DNA form, the CDR3 reads TGTGCCAGCAGTCCCCCGGGACTAGCGGGAGCATACGAGCAGTACTTC.

V is TRBV30 and J is TRBJ1-2; 9 bases fit TRBD1. V shed 8 bases and J 6 bases; nucleotides not matched to a gene: 4. The germline gives CDR1 GTSNPN, CDR2 SVGIG (reference sequence). The CDR3 spans 11 residues. DNA for the CDR3: TGTGCCCTTCGACAGGGGGATGGCTACACCTTC. Residues: CALRQGDGYTF.

The chain links TRBV5-4 to TRBJ2-5; 11 bases line up with TRBD2. Germline CDR1 is SGHNT and CDR2 is YYREEE (reference sequence). The CDR3 extends over 17 amino acids. The junction had 8 bases not matched to a gene; V was cut back by 4 bases and J by 0 bases. CDR3 sequence (DNA): TGTGCCAGCAGCCGAAACCCGACTAGCGGGAACCAAGAGACCCAGTACTTC. Translation gives CASSRNPTSGNQETQYF.

The rearrangement joins TRBV4-1 to TRBJ2-2; 10 positions agree with TRBD2. Germline V gene sequence: CDR1 MGHRA, CDR2 YSYEKL. Trimming at V came to 3 bases and at J to 1 base, leaving 8 bases not matched to a gene. This CDR3 is built from 18 residues. CDR3 protein: CASSQDALAGVNTGELFF. The CDR3 bases are TGCGCCAGCAGCCAGGATGCGCTAGCGGGAGTGAACACCGGGGAGCTGTTTTTT.

The chain carries TRBV6-1 and TRBJ1-1; D gene uncertain. Germline CDR1 reads MNHNS; CDR2 reads SASEGT. This CDR3 region has 13 residues. Trimming removed 1 base at V and 7 bases at J, with 10 bases between. CDR3 protein: CASSEGRGIEAFF. DNA for the CDR3: TGTGCCAGCAGTGAAGGAAGAGGGATTGAAGCTTTCTTT.

The chain joins TRBV25-1 to TRBJ1-1, with TRBD1 matching 7 bases. Germline CDR1 reads MGHDK; CDR2 reads SYGVNS. J gave up 5 bases and V 8 bases, and 8 bases lay outside the gene matches. This CDR3 is 13 amino acids long. CDR3 in DNA: TGTGCCAGCTCACGGACAGGTCTTACTGAAGCTTTCTTT. It translates to CASSRTGLTEAFF.

The V gene is TRBV11-3, the J gene TRBJ2-2, with D possibly TRBD2 on 5 matching bases. Germline loops: CDR1 SGHNT, CDR2 YENEEA. The germline V and J ends were trimmed by 4 bases and 8 bases, with 14 bases remaining between them. The CDR3 sequence is 14 residues long. The CDR3 nucleotides read TGTGCCAGCAGCTCGCGCACTAGTTCAGGGGAGCTGTTTTTT. It specifies CASSSRTSSGELFF.

The chain combines TRBV5-6 with TRBJ2-5; D possibly corresponds to TRBD1 (6 bases). V lost 1 base, J lost 5 bases, and 9 bases lay in between. CDR1 and CDR2 from the germline V gene are SGHDT and YYEEEE. The CDR3 covers 13 residues. CDR3: CASSLTGPETQYF. Written as DNA, the CDR3 is TGTGCCAGCAGCTTGACAGGGCCGGAGACCCAGTACTTC.

The V and J genes are TRBV30 and TRBJ1-1; D gene uncertain. CDR3 length: 11 amino acids. V lost 0 bases and J 11 bases, leaving 10 bases between the germline ends. In germline, CDR1 is GTSNPN, CDR2 SVGIG (reference sequence). The CDR3 is CAWSVVKEAFF. The DNA for the CDR3 is TGTGCCTGGAGTGTAGTGAAGGAGGCTTTCTTT.

The chain uses TRBV6-1 and TRBJ2-1; 7 nucleotides agree with TRBD1. Germline CDR1 MNHNS, CDR2 SASEGT. The CDR3 spans 12 residues. Trimming at V came to 3 bases and at J to 15 bases, leaving 8 bases not matched to a gene. The CDR3 DNA sequence: TGTGCCAGCAGTGATGGGGGACAGATTCCGTTCTTC. Translation gives CASSDGGQIPFF.

The rearrangement links TRBV18 to TRBJ2-1; the match to TRBD2 covers 9 bases. Germline V gene lookup returns CDR1 KGHSH and CDR2 LQKENI. V was pared by 6 bases and J by 2 bases, with 5 bases of the junction left unmatched. This CDR3 spans 15 amino acids. The CDR3 nucleotides are TGTGCCAGCTCCCAGGTAGCGGGAGCCTACAATGAGCAGTTCTTC. Protein product: CASSQVAGAYNEQFF. The variable domain in full, with the rest retrieved from reference TRBV18 and TRBJ2-1, is NAGVMQNPRHLVRRRGQEARLRCSPMKGHSHVYWYRQLPEEGLKFMVYLQKENIIDESGMPKERFSAEFPKEGPSILRIQQVVRGDSAAYFCASSQVAGAYNEQFFGPGTRLTVL.

This chain connects TRBV30 to TRBJ1-2, with TRBD1 as a possible D gene (6 bases). Germline V CDR1 and CDR2: GTSNPN, SVGIG (reference sequence). The CDR3 extends over 13 amino acids. V dropped 4 bases and J dropped 0 bases, with 9 bases sitting between them. CDR3 amino acids: CAWTRTANYGYTF. The CDR3 nucleotides are TGTGCCTGGACCAGGACAGCTAACTATGGCTACACCTTC.

The V gene is TRBV5-1, the J gene TRBJ2-2; D is perhaps TRBD2 (6 bases). Germline-derived CDR1 and CDR2 are SGHRS and YFSETQ. The CDR3 is made up of 15 amino acids. V gave up 1 base and J gave up 1 base, with 8 bases separating them. This CDR3 reads CASSLNSGNTGELFF. CDR3 sequence (DNA): TGCGCCAGCAGCTTGAATAGCGGGAACACCGGGGAGCTGTTTTTT. The whole variable domain, filled in from reference TRBV5-1 and TRBJ2-2, reads KAGVTQTPRYLIKTRGQQVTLSCSPISGHRSVSWYQQTPGQGLQFLFEYFSETQRNKGNFPGRFSGRQFSNSRSEMNVSTLELGDSALYLCASSLNSGNTGELFFGEGSRLTVL.

The gene calls are TRBV10-3 and TRBJ2-7; 8 bases match TRBD2. With V trimmed by 6 bases and J by 5 bases, 12 bases remained unmatched. Germline loops: CDR1 ENHRY, CDR2 SYGVKD. The CDR3 extends over 15 amino acids. CDR3 region: CAISPHSGSFHEQYF. CDR3 DNA sequence: TGTGCCATCAGCCCCCACAGCGGGAGCTTCCACGAGCAGTACTTC.

The chain joins TRBV5-4 to TRBJ2-1; D uncertain. Trimming removed 0 bases from V and 3 bases from J, with 10 bases in between. The CDR3 has 15 amino acids. Germline loops: CDR1 SGHNT, CDR2 YYREEE (reference sequence). This CDR3 reads CASSLEIGRYNEQFF. For the CDR3, the DNA is TGTGCCAGCAGCTTGGAAATCGGACGCTACAATGAGCAGTTCTTC.

The gene calls are TRBV5-1 and TRBJ2-3; 9 bases are a match to TRBD2. Per germline, CDR1 SGHRS and CDR2 YFSETQ. The V and J ends lost 6 bases and 2 bases, in that order; junction bases with no gene match: 4. The CDR3 consists of 14 residues. This CDR3 is CASTRLAVTDTQYF. The CDR3 DNA follows: TGCGCCAGCACCCGACTAGCGGTCACAGATACGCAGTATTTT.

The rearrangement links TRBV29-1 to TRBJ1-5; D not certain. The V end lost 6 bases, the J end lost 6 bases, and 15 bases lay between the germline ends. This CDR3 region has 13 residues. From germline, CDR1 is SQVTM and CDR2 ANQGSEA. The CDR3 coding sequence is TGCAGCGTCCAGACTGCGCTGGGTCAGCCCCAGCATTTT. Its protein is CSVQTALGQPQHF. Supplemented by reference TRBV29-1 and TRBJ1-5, the full variable domain reads SAVISQKPSRDICQRGTSLTIQCQVDSQVTMMFWYRQQPGQSLTLIATANQGSEATYESGFVIDKFPISRPNLTFSTLTVSNMSPEDSSIYLCSVQTALGQPQHFGDGTRLSIL.

The V and J genes are TRBV5-6 and TRBJ1-2; TRBD1 agrees at 11 bases. The germline V gene encodes CDR1 SGHDT and CDR2 YYEEEE. CDR3 length: 15 residues. Trimming removed 0 bases from V and 3 bases from J; junction bases left unmatched: 1. CDR3 DNA: TGTGCCAGCAGCTTGGGGACAGGGGGCTACTATGGCTACACCTTC. Protein sequence: CASSLGTGGYYGYTF.

The rearrangement links TRBV2 to TRBJ1-4; D may be TRBD1 (6 bases). Looked up from germline, CDR1 is SNHLY and CDR2 is FYNNEI. Trimming left V 5 bases short and J 7 bases short, with 8 bases between. The CDR3 is 12 amino acids. This chain's CDR3 is CASSQGGEKLFF. The CDR3 DNA sequence: TGTGCCAGCAGTCAAGGGGGTGAAAAACTGTTTTTT.